This T cell receptor (beta chain) was sequenced for a study of cytomegalovirus exposure and HLA in healthy donors. Study-level information: Of some 400 genotyped donors, approximately 80% clustered with self-reported Caucasian donors.

As to this clone: What it recognizes is unknown.

13 Jbeta primers and 60 Vbeta primers were used for the PCR. Libraries were prepared by immunoSEQ multiplex PCR; TCRdb keeps only in-frame clonotypes and omits some of them. This sample carries about 130,000 clones, about 78% of them seen once, and the ten largest clones take 1.2%. Deletions cut 4 bases from V and 0 bases from J, with 16 bases between. Germline V gene data show CDR1 as SGHDT and CDR2 as YYEEEE. The CDR3 is 16 residues long. The study, taken as a whole, reports: A missense variant in DCLRE1C was later tied to TCR beta V- and J-gene trimming. In a later analysis, specific HLA alleles were associated with around 17,000 TCR beta sequences at a 0.05 false discovery rate.

The material sequenced was PBMCs. V and J are TRBV5-6 and TRBJ1-1, with D perhaps TRBD1 (6 bases). This receptor was identified in a female donor in good health and CMV-seronegative. The DNA for the CDR3 is TGTGCCAGCAGCCTCCAGGGGAGTGGTGTGAACACTGAAGCTTTCTTT. It encodes CASSLQGSGVNTEAFF.